Below, one TCR beta chain is given with its context. This entry comes from a study of human T cells and chemical hapten exposure. In the study overall: Per-sample variation in TCR yield stemmed mainly from small pooled library volume differences.

It was unfractionated whole blood from which total RNA was extracted. Unique molecular identifiers were linked by the library to individual cDNA molecules. In TCRdb, the reads were re-called with MiXCR into one record per CDR3 protein. This sample carries 95,000 to 150,000 distinct CDR3 sequences, about 8.9% of them seen once, and the ten largest clones take around 1.4%. The germline V and J ends were trimmed by 0 bases and 0 bases, with 8 bases remaining between them. The CDR3 spans 15 residues. Germline V gives CDR1 SGHAT, CDR2 FQNNGV. The V and J genes are TRBV11-2 and TRBJ2-5; D remains ambiguous. Sequenced sample: whole blood. The sequence was collected from a human donor in good health. Some clones in this sample may be carry-over from other donors' samples. This chain's CDR3 is CASSLEPADQETQYF. The CDR3 coding sequence is TGTGCCAGCAGCTTAGAACCCGCTGACCAAGAGACCCAGTACTTC.